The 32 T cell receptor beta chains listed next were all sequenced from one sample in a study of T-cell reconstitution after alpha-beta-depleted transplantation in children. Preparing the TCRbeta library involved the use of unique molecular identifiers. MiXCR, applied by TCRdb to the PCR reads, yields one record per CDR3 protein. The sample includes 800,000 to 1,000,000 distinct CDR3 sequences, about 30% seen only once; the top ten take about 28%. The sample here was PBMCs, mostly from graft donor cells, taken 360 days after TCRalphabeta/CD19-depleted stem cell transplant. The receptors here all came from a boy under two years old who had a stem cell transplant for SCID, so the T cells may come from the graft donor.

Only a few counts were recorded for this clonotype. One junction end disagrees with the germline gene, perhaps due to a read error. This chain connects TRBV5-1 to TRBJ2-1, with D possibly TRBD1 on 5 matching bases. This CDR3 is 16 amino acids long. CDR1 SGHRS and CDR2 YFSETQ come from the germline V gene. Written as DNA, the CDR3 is TGTGCCAGCAGCTTAGATAGGGGATCCTCCTACAATGAGCAGTTCTTC. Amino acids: CASSLDRGSSYNEQFF.

The CDR3 spells CASSEQYQSNEQFF. The DNA for the CDR3 is TGTGCCAGCAGTGAACAGTACCAATCCAATGAGCAGTTCTTC. The chain carries TRBV2 and TRBJ2-1, with D hard to call. The germline V gene encodes CDR1 SNHLY and CDR2 FYNNEI. The CDR3 extends over 14 amino acids. Deletions cut 2 bases from V and 6 bases from J, with 11 bases between.

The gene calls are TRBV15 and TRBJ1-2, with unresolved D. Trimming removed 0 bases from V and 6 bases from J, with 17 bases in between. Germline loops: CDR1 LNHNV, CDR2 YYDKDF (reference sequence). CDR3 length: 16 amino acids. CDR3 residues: CATSRDVSGRHNGYTF. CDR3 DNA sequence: TGTGCCACCAGCAGAGATGTATCGGGCAGGCACAATGGCTACACCTTC.

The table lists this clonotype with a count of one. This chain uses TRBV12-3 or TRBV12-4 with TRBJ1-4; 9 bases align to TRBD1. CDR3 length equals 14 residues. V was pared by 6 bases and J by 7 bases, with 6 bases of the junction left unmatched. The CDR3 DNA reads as TGTGCCAGCAGCCTACAGGGGGCAATTGAAAAACTGTTTTTT. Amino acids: CASSLQGAIEKLFF.

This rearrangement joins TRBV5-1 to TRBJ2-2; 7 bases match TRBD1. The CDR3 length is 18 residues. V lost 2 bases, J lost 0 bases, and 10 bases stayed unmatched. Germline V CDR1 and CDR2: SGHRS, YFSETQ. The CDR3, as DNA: TGCGCCAGCAGCTTACGGACAGGCAAAGGCGCGAACACCGGGGAGCTGTTTTTT. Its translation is CASSLRTGKGANTGELFF.

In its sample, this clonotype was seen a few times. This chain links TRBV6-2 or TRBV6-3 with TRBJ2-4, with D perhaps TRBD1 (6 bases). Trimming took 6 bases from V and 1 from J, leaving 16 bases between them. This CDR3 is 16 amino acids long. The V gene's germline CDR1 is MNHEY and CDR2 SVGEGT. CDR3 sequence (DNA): TGTGCCAGCAGCTCTACAGGGACGGCGGCCAAAAACATTCAGTACTTC. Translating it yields CASSSTGTAAKNIQYF.

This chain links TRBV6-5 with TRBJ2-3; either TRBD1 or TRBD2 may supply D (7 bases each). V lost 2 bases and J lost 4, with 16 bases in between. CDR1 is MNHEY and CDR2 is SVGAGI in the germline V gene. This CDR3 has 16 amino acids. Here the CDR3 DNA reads TGTGCCAGCAGTTACCCAGGACTAGGGGGCGCAGATACGCAGTATTTT. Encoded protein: CASSYPGLGGADTQYF.

The CDR3 nucleotides read TGCAGTGCTAGAATTTACAGGGGGCTTGATTATGGCTACACCTTC. This gives the protein CSARIYRGLDYGYTF. V usage is TRBV20-1 and J usage is TRBJ1-2, with 9 bases matching TRBD1. V was clipped by 2 bases and J by 5 bases; unmatched bases: 9. Germline V gives CDR1 DFQATT, CDR2 SNEGSKA (reference sequence). This CDR3 region has 15 residues.

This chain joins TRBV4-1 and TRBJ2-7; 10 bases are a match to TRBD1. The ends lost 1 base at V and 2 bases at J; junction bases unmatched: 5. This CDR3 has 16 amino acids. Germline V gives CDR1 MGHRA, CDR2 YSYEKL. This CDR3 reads CASSQGAGQGAYEQYF. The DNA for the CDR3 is TGCGCCAGCAGCCAAGGGGCTGGACAGGGGGCCTACGAGCAGTACTTC.

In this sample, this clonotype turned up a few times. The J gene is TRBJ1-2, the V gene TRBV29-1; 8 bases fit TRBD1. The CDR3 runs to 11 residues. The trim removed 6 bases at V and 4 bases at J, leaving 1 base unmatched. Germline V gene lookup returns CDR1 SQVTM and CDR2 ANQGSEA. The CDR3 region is CSVGQGYGYTF. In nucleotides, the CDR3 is TGCAGCGTCGGACAGGGCTATGGCTACACCTTC.

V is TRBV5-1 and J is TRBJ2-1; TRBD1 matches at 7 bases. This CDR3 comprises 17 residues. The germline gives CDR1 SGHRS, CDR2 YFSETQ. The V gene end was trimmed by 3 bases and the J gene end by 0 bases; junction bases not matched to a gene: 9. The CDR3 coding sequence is TGCGCCAGCAGCTCAAGAAGGACAGGAGACTCCTACAATGAGCAGTTCTTC. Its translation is CASSSRRTGDSYNEQFF. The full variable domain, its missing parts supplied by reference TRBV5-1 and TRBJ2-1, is KAGVTQTPRYLIKTRGQQVTLSCSPISGHRSVSWYQQTPGQGLQFLFEYFSETQRNKGNFPGRFSGRQFSNSRSEMNVSTLELGDSALYLCASSSRRTGDSYNEQFFGPGTRLTVL.

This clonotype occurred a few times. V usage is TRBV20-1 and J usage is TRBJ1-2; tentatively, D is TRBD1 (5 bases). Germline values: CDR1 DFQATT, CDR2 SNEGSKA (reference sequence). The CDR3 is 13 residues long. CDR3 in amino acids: CLGGGAGTYGYTF. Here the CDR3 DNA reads TGCCTGGGGGGAGGCGCGGGAACCTATGGCTACACCTTC.

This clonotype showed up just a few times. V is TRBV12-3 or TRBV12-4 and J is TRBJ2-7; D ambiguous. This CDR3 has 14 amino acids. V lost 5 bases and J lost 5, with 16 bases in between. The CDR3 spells CASSPDGPLDEQYF. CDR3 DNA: TGTGCCAGCAGTCCGGACGGGCCGCTCGACGAGCAGTACTTC.

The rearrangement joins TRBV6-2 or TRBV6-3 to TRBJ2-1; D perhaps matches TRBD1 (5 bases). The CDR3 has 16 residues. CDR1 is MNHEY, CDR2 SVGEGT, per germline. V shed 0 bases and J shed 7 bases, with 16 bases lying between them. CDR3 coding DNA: TGTGCCAGCAGTTACTCTGTGTGGGGCCGGGCAAATGAGCAGTTCTTC. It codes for CASSYSVWGRANEQFF.

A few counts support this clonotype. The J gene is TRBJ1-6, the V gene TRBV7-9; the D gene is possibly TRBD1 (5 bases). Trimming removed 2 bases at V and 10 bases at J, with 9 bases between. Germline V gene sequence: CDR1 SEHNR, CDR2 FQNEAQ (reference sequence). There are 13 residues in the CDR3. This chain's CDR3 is CASSLPGRSPLHF. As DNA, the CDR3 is TGTGCCAGCAGCTTACCAGGGCGGTCACCCCTCCACTTT.

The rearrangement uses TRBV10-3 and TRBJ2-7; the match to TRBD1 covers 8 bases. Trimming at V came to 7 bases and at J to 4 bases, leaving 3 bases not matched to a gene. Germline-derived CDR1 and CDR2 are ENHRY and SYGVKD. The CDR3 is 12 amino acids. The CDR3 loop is CAINGTGYEQYF. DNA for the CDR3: TGTGCCATCAATGGGACAGGATACGAGCAGTACTTC.

CDR3 sequence (DNA): TGTGCCAGCAGTTCCTTAGCGGGGCTAAGAAACGAGCAGTACTTC. Its protein is CASSSLAGLRNEQYF. This sequence joins TRBV27 and TRBJ2-7; TRBD2 agrees at 8 bases. The CDR3 extends over 15 amino acids. Germline lookup yields CDR1 MNHEY and CDR2 SMNVEV (reference sequence). V lost 4 bases, J lost 5 bases, and 10 bases stayed unmatched.

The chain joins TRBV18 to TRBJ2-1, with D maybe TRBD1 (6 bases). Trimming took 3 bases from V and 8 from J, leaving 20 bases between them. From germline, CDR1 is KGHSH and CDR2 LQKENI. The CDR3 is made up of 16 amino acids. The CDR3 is CASSPFALGGEDEQFF. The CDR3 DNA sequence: TGTGCCAGCTCACCTTTCGCGCTAGGGGGTGAGGATGAGCAGTTCTTC.

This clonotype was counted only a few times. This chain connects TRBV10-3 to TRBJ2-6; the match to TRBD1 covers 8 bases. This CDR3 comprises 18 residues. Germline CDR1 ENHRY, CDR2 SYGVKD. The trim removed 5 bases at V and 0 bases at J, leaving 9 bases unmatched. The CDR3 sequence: CAISPATGDLSGANVLTF. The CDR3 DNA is TGTGCCATCAGTCCGGCGACAGGGGATCTCTCTGGGGCCAACGTCCTGACTTTC.

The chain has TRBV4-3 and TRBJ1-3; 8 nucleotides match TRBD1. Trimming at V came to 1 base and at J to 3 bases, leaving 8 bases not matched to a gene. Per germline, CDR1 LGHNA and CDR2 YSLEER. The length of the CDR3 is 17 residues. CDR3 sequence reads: CASSQVPGTGGGNTIYF. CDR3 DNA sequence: TGCGCCAGCAGCCAAGTACCCGGGACAGGTGGTGGAAACACCATATATTTT.

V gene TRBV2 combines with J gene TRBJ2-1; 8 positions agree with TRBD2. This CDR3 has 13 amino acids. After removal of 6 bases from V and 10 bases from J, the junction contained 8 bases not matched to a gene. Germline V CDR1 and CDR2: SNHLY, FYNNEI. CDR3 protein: CASRALAGGEQFF. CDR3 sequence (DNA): TGTGCCAGCAGAGCCCTAGCGGGCGGGGAGCAGTTCTTC.

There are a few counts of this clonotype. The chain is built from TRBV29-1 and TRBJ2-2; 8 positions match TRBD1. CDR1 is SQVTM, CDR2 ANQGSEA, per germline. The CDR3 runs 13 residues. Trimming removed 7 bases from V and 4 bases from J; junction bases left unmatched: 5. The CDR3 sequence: CSARGHGTGELFF. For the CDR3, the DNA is TGCAGCGCCAGGGGGCACGGCACCGGGGAGCTGTTTTTT.

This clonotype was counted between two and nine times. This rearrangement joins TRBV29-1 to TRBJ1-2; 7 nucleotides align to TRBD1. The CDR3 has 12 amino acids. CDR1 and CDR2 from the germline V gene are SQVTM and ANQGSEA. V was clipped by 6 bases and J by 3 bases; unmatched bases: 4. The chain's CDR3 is CSVADRDYGYTF. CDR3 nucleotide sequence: TGCAGCGTGGCTGACAGGGACTATGGCTACACCTTC. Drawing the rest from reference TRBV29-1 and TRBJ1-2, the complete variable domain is SAVISQKPSRDICQRGTSLTIQCQVDSQVTMMFWYRQQPGQSLTLIATANQGSEATYESGFVIDKFPISRPNLTFSTLTVSNMSPEDSSIYLCSVADRDYGYTFGSGTRLTVV.

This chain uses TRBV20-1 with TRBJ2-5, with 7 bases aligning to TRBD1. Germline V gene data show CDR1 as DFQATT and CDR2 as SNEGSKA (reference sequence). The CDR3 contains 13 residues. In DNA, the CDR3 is TGCAGCACCAACAGGGGATACCAAGAGACCCAGTACTTC. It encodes CSTNRGYQETQYF.

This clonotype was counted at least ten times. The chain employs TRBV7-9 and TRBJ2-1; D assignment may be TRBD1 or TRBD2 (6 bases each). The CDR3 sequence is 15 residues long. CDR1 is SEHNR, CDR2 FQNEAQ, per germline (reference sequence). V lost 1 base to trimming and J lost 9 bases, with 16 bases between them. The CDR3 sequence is CASSLGWGAMVEQFF. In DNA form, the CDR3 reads TGTGCCAGCAGCTTAGGGTGGGGGGCCATGGTTGAGCAGTTCTTC.

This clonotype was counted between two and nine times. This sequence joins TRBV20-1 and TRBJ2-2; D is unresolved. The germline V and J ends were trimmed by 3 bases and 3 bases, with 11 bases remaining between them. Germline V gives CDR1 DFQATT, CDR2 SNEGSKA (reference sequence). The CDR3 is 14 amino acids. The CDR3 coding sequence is TGCAGTGCTAGCCCGGGCGAGGACACCGGGGAGCTGTTTTTT. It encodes CSASPGEDTGELFF.

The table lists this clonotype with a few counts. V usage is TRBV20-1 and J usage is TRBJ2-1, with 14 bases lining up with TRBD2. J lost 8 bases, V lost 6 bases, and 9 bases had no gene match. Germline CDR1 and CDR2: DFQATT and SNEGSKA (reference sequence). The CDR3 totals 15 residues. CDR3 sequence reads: CSAAPGTSGGDEQFF. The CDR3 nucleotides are TGCAGTGCGGCCCCCGGGACTAGCGGGGGTGATGAGCAGTTCTTC.

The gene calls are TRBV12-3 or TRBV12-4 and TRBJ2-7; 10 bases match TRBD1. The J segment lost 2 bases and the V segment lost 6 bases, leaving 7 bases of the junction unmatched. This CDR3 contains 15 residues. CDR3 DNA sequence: TGTGCCAGCAGCCGGGGACAGGGGATAGCCTACGAGCAGTACTTC. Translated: CASSRGQGIAYEQYF.

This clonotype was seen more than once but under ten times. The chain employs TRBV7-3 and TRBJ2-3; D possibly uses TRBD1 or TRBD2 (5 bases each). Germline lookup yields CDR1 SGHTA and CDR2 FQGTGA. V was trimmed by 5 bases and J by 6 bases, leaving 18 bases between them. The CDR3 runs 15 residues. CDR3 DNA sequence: TGTGCCAGCAGCATAAAGGGACGGCAGTTCGATACGCAGTATTTT. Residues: CASSIKGRQFDTQYF.

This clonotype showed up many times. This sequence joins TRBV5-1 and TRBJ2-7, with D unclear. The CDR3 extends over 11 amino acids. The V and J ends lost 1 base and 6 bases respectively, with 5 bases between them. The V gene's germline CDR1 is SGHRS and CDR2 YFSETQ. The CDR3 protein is CASSLHLEQYF. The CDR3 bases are TGCGCCAGCAGCTTGCATCTCGAGCAGTACTTC.

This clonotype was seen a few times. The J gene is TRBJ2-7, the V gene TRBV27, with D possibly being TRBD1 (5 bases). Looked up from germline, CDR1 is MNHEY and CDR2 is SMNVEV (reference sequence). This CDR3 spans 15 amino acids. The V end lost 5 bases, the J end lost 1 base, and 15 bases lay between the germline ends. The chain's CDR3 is CASSPKAGLSYEQYF. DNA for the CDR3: TGTGCCAGCAGTCCAAAGGCAGGGCTTTCCTACGAGCAGTACTTC.

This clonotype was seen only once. The CDR3 bases are TGTGCCAGCAGCCGACGATCGGGACTAGCTATCCAAGAGACCCAGTACTTC. It translates to CASSRRSGLAIQETQYF. The chain is built from TRBV3-1 and TRBJ2-5; 9 bases fit TRBD2. V shed 4 bases, J shed 1 base, and the junction held 10 bases outside the gene matches. This CDR3 is 17 amino acids long. Germline CDR1 LGHDT, CDR2 YNNKEL (reference sequence).